The present T cell receptor beta chain was sequenced within a study of tumor-infiltrating lymphocytes in primary liver carcinoma. Study context: Primary liver carcinoma, confirmed by histopathology, was surgically resected. Enrolled patients were male and female, aged 30 to 69 years.

Study conclusions and caveats: Samples, which were bulk and unsorted, did not allow CD4+ and CD8+ repertoires to be compared. Tumor region pairs overlapped more than did tumor-adjacent and tumor-blood pairs.

In addition to blood RNA drawn from unsorted whole blood, germline DNA was extracted. The input was 400 to 500 ng total RNA; TCR beta cDNA was made from it with a constant-region primer. Three-round nested multiplex PCR performed with slightly modified ARM-PCR produced the TCR beta libraries. A C-beta reverse primer was combined with TRBV1-TRBV30 forward primers in the first two PCR rounds, and each round had roughly 11 cycles. Each CDR3 protein is one row after TCRdb ran MiXCR on the multiplex PCR reads. The table lists 300,000 to 350,000 distinct CDR3 sequences, about 61% of them singletons, with roughly 6% in the top ten. With respect to this clonotype: Antigen: not known. No conserved phenylalanine or tryptophan ends this CDR3, so it is likely a read error.

The CDR3 has 14 amino acids. The receptor was derived from a man aged 40-49 years with primary liver carcinoma and hepatitis B virus infection. The sequenced sample was peripheral blood. The chain couples TRBV12-3 or TRBV12-4 to TRBJ2-1; no clear D gene. CDR3 sequence reads: CVISPVGSYNEQFL. CDR3 nucleotides: TGTGTCATCTCTCCGGTGGGCTCCTACAATGAGCAGTTCCTC.